This T cell receptor beta chain was observed in a study of neurological immune-mediated disorders. Template-switch 5'RACE cDNA synthesis added a 10-nucleotide unique molecular identifier. Whenever a sequencing run was performed, it yielded over 180 million TCR-beta sequences from 15-18 subjects. TCRdb reanalysed the 5' RACE reads using MiXCR and keeps one entry per CDR3 protein. The sample has approximately 38,000 distinct CDR3 sequences, roughly 2.5% seen once. V was trimmed by 3 bases and J by 1 base, leaving 7 bases between them. The CDR3 is 14 residues long. Germline V gene lookup returns CDR1 LGHDT and CDR2 YNNKEL (reference sequence). Study observations and caveats: CDR3 amino acid sequences found in expanded clones were never shared across subjects, suggesting private repertoires in all groups. Phylogenetic grouping assigned the repertoires of 18 of 34 multiple sclerosis patients to one related-CDR3 cluster, which constitutes a possible signature.

Concerning this clonotype itself: Its antigen is as yet unknown.

This TCR was sampled from a man aged 50 to 59 with multiple sclerosis. Material: PBMCs. The rearrangement joins TRBV3-1 to TRBJ1-5, with a weak D call TRBD1 (5 bases). The CDR3 protein is CASSQGTSNQPQHF. The CDR3 nucleotides are TGTGCCAGCAGCCAGGGGACGAGCAATCAGCCCCAGCATTTT.